The rows below give T cell receptor beta chains drawn from one sample of a study of CD8+ T cells in alopecia areata. Repertoires were generated with immunoSEQ multiplex PCR, while TCRdb's copy carries only in-frame clones and drops some. The sample lists about 250,000 clones, 50% to 75% occurring once. This sample comprised CD4+ T cells sorted from blood, obtained around week 54, from a patient treated with tofacitinib. The receptors were sampled from a human donor with alopecia areata. Both conserved end residues are part of each CDR3. Each record gives: CDR3 protein, CDR3 DNA, clone size, D gene, CDR3 length, V gene, J gene. A D gene is named only where the DNA matches it firmly. The size field is filled for only some rows; it gives once, few, many or a size class.

CASRAGGQGTSEKLFF,TGTGCCAGCAGGGCGGGTGGACAGGGGACGAGTGAAAAACTGTTTTTT,.,TRBD1,16,TRBV25-1,TRBJ1-4
CASSIYPGTGSGELFF,TGTGCCAGTAGTATCTATCCGGGGACAGGATCCGGGGAGCTGTTTTTT,.,TRBD1,16,TRBV19,TRBJ2-2
CASSPRQGHSPLHF,TGTGCCAGCTCACCACGCCAGGGGCATTCACCCCTCCACTTT,.,.,14,TRBV18,TRBJ1-6
CASSQDSVMAGYTF,TGCGCCAGCAGCCAAGATAGTGTAATGGCTGGCTACACCTTC,.,.,14,TRBV4-1,TRBJ1-2
CASSSPGKSSHEQYF,TGCGCCAGCAGCTCCCCAGGGAAATCTTCCCACGAGCAGTACTTC,.,.,15,TRBV5-1,TRBJ2-7
CSVEQGGGAQNEQFF,TGCAGCGTTGAACAGGGCGGGGGGGCCCAAAATGAGCAGTTCTTC,few,TRBD2,15,TRBV29-1,TRBJ2-1
CASSYDRDYGYTF,TGCGCCAGCAGCTACGACAGGGACTATGGCTACACCTTC,.,TRBD1,13,TRBV5-1,TRBJ1-2
CSVSPRLTNTEAFF,TGCAGCGTTTCGCCCCGCTTGACGAACACTGAAGCTTTCTTT,few,.,14,TRBV29-1,TRBJ1-1
CASSVNSGDTQYF,TGTGCCAGCAGCGTCAATAGCGGAGATACGCAGTATTTT,.,.,13,TRBV27,TRBJ2-3
CASSLGGQGMNTEAFF,TGCGCCAGCAGCTTGGGAGGACAGGGCATGAACACTGAAGCTTTCTTT,.,TRBD1,16,TRBV5-1,TRBJ1-1